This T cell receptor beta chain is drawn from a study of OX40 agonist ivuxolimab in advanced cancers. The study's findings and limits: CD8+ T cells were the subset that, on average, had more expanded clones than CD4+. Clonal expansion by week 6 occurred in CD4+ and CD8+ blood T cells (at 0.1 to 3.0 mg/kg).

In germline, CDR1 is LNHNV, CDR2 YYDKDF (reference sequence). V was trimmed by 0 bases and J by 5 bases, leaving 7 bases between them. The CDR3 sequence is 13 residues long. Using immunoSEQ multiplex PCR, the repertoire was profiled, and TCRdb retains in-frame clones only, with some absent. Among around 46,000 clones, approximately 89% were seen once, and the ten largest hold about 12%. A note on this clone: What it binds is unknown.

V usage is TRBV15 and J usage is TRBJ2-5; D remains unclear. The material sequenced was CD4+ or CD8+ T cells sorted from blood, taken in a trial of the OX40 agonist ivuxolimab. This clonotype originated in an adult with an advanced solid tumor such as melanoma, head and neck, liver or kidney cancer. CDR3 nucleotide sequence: TGTGCCACCAGCAGAGAGTCTGGGGAGACCCAGTACTTC. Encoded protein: CATSRESGETQYF.